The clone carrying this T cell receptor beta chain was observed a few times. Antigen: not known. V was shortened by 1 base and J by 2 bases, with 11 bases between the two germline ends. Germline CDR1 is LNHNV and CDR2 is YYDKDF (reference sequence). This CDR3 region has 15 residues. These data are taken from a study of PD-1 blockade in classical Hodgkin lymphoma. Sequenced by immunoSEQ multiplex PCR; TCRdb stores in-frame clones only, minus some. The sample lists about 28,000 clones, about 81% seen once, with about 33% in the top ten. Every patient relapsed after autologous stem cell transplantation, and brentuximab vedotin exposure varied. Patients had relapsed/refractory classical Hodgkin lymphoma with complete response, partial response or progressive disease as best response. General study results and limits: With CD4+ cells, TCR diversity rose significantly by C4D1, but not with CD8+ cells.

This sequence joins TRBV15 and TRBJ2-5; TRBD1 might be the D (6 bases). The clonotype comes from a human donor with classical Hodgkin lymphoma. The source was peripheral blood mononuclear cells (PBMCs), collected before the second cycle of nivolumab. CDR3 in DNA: TGTGCCACCAGCAGAGGGACAGTGATTCAAGAGACCCAGTACTTC. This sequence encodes CATSRGTVIQETQYF.